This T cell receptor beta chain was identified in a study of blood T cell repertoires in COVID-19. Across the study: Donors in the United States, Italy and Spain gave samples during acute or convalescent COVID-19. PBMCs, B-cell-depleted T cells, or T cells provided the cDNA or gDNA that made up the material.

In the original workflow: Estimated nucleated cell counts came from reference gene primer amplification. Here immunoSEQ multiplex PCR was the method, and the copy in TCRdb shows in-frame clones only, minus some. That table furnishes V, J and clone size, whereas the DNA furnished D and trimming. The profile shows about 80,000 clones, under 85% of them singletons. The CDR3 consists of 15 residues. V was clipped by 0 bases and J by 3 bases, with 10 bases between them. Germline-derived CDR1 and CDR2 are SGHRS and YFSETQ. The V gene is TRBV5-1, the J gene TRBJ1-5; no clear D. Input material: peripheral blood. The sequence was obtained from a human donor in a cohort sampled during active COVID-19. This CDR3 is CASSLDSSYNQPQHF. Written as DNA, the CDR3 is TGCGCCAGCAGCTTGGACAGCTCATACAATCAGCCCCAGCATTTT.